Listed below are T cell receptor beta chains from one sample, sequenced in a study of T cell repertoires in ileal Crohn's disease. Generated by immunoSEQ multiplex PCR, the TCRdb table keeps only in-frame clones and is missing some. The table has 6,500 to 7,500 clones, about three quarters seen once; the top ten hold roughly two fifths. The material sequenced was ileal tissue. The receptors originated from an adult with Crohn's disease. CDR3s leave out the opening cysteine and the closing phenylalanine or tryptophan.

cdr3_aa: ASSLDRVNSPLH; j_call: TRBJ1-6; v_call: TRBV5-4
cdr3_aa: ASSWTWGGQY; j_call: TRBJ2-5; v_call: TRBV6-1
cdr3_aa: ASSFLKGETQY; j_call: TRBJ2-5; v_call: TRBV11-1
cdr3_aa: ASSSRQLYPYEQY; j_call: TRBJ2-7; v_call: TRBV11-2
cdr3_aa: ASTPEISNQPQH; j_call: TRBJ1-5; v_call: TRBV6-1
cdr3_aa: ASSLMRGPLGYT; j_call: TRBJ1-2; v_call: TRBV11-2
cdr3_aa: ASRIQLPSNEKLF; j_call: TRBJ1-4; v_call: TRBV6-1
cdr3_aa: ASSFSSGVRHGELF; j_call: TRBJ2-2; v_call: TRBV11-2
cdr3_aa: ASRTDTDTQY; j_call: TRBJ2-3; v_call: TRBV10-2
cdr3_aa: ASSSVNSNQPQH; j_call: TRBJ1-5; v_call: TRBV18
cdr3_aa: ASSLGSGMDYNEQF; j_call: TRBJ2-1; v_call: TRBV5-1
cdr3_aa: ASSLAALNTEAF; j_call: TRBJ1-1; v_call: TRBV5-1
cdr3_aa: ASSQQGPSTDTQY; j_call: TRBJ2-3; v_call: TRBV4-1
cdr3_aa: ASSRVPGQGNTEAF; j_call: TRBJ1-1; v_call: TRBV5-1
cdr3_aa: ASTLNRETQY; j_call: TRBJ2-5; v_call: TRBV6-1
cdr3_aa: ASSVPKGRGFEKLF; j_call: TRBJ1-4; v_call: TRBV19
cdr3_aa: ASSLGRGLNNSPLH; j_call: TRBJ1-6; v_call: TRBV5-1
cdr3_aa: ASSVGEAF; j_call: TRBJ1-1; v_call: TRBV2
cdr3_aa: ASRSTGGPDTQY; j_call: TRBJ2-3; v_call: TRBV28
cdr3_aa: ASSLILGAGEQF; j_call: TRBJ2-1; v_call: TRBV7-3
cdr3_aa: ASSPWTGTEAF; j_call: TRBJ1-1; v_call: TRBV5-1
cdr3_aa: ASSLAASTDTQY; j_call: TRBJ2-3; v_call: TRBV5-1
cdr3_aa: AILGLMNTEAF; j_call: TRBJ1-1; v_call: TRBV28
cdr3_aa: ASSRAGLNTEAF; j_call: TRBJ1-1; v_call: TRBV28
cdr3_aa: ASSQRDDQPQH; j_call: TRBJ1-5; v_call: TRBV4-1
cdr3_aa: ASSLLASSSYEQY; j_call: TRBJ2-7; v_call: TRBV7-3
cdr3_aa: SAVYGYT; j_call: TRBJ1-2; v_call: TRBV20-1
cdr3_aa: ASSAGSSGVPGEQY; j_call: TRBJ2-7; v_call: TRBV10-2
cdr3_aa: SAPQSGAYNEQF; j_call: TRBJ2-1; v_call: TRBV29-1
cdr3_aa: ASSLYGTEAF; j_call: TRBJ1-1; v_call: TRBV5-6
cdr3_aa: SVDHSDRVYTDTQY; j_call: TRBJ2-3; v_call: TRBV29-1
cdr3_aa: ASSETDWPQH; j_call: TRBJ1-5; v_call: TRBV6-1
cdr3_aa: ASSLDGNTIY; j_call: TRBJ1-3; v_call: TRBV5-1
cdr3_aa: ASGRLGAMNTEAF; j_call: TRBJ1-1; v_call: TRBV7-2
cdr3_aa: ASSQRPENTEAF; j_call: TRBJ1-1; v_call: TRBV16
cdr3_aa: ASSVEGNRHGYT; j_call: TRBJ1-2; v_call: TRBV9
cdr3_aa: ASSLYQDSDTDTQY; j_call: TRBJ2-3; v_call: TRBV28
cdr3_aa: ASSSPRSGSPGELF; j_call: TRBJ2-2; v_call: TRBV7-6
cdr3_aa: ASSEVPGVGTGELF; j_call: TRBJ2-2; v_call: TRBV6-1
cdr3_aa: ATSKDRGSYNEQF; j_call: TRBJ2-1; v_call: TRBV15
cdr3_aa: ASSLVGGRAFFEQF; j_call: TRBJ2-1; v_call: TRBV5-6
cdr3_aa: ASSPWTGNDEQY; j_call: TRBJ2-7; v_call: TRBV9
cdr3_aa: ASSLYPLQGRDGYT; j_call: TRBJ1-2; v_call: TRBV7-9
cdr3_aa: AWSWGYAGNTIY; j_call: TRBJ1-3; v_call: TRBV30
cdr3_aa: ASSWDRNTEAF; j_call: TRBJ1-1; v_call: TRBV19
cdr3_aa: ASSSFGGYT; j_call: TRBJ1-2; v_call: TRBV7-2
cdr3_aa: ASSVAGIEQF; j_call: TRBJ2-1; v_call: TRBV9
cdr3_aa: SAPLRGTQY; j_call: TRBJ2-5; v_call: TRBV20-1
cdr3_aa: ASGGGNQPQH; j_call: TRBJ1-5; v_call: TRBV6-1
cdr3_aa: ASSLVAGISIDSPLH; j_call: TRBJ1-6; v_call: TRBV5-1
cdr3_aa: ASSLNGPLYEQY; j_call: TRBJ2-7; v_call: TRBV28
cdr3_aa: ATSSRGLYEQY; j_call: TRBJ2-7; v_call: TRBV15
cdr3_aa: ASSDRSGGGEQF; j_call: TRBJ2-1; v_call: TRBV11-2
cdr3_aa: ASSIGGASHEQY; j_call: TRBJ2-7; v_call: TRBV18
cdr3_aa: ASSYLGRGYNYGYT; j_call: TRBJ1-2; v_call: TRBV5-6